The subject of this entry is one T cell receptor (beta chain). Its specificity is unknown. Assay: immunoSEQ multiplex PCR; the TCRdb copy retains only in-frame clones and omits some. The table lists over 110,000 clones, more than 85% of them singletons. This entry comes from a study of T cell responses to AZD1222 COVID-19 vaccine. Germline CDR1 and CDR2: KGHDR and SFDVKD. V dropped 2 bases and J dropped 4; count of bases not matched to a gene: 7. The CDR3 extends over 16 amino acids. Study-wide findings and caveats: Donors in the cohort were predominantly white British and more often female, and clonal diversity was possibly underestimated. Variant regions that are unmutated are reportedly the target of nearly half of spike-specific TCRs.

The clonotype comes from an adult in good health. The starting material was peripheral blood, obtained on day 0 of AZD1222 vaccination. J is TRBJ2-3 and V is TRBV24-1; TRBD2 agrees at 8 bases. The CDR3 loop is CATSDWVSGAADTQYF. CDR3 nucleotides: TGTGCCACCAGTGATTGGGTTAGCGGGGCTGCAGATACGCAGTATTTT.